Sequencing of this TCR beta chain was carried out in a study of cytomegalovirus exposure and HLA in healthy donors (dated by TCRdb to about 2017). Regarding the study in general: An earlier analysis of under 600 of the donors reported 250 to 300 Gb of sequence data and 120 million or so unique TCR beta sequences from 150 million to 200 million T cells. Of the 300 to 500 genotyped donors, more than 75% were placed in the genetic ancestry cluster associated with self-reported Caucasian donors. In a later analysis, previously published TCR beta repertoires from 600 to 850 donors were re-analyzed and high-resolution HLA genotyping was added so that TCR occurrence patterns could be studied. An early release covering roughly 640 HLA-typed donors comprised about 320 gigabases of sequencing data and roughly 85 million unique TCR sequences. Roughly five DR-DQ haplotypes were handled as single units for association and clustering, since linkage in the cohort was strong. The study profiled the T cell repertoires of under 700 subjects by immunosequencing and related them to cytomegalovirus serostatus. On average, roughly 250,000 unique TCR beta nucleotide sequences were sequenced per donor among a few hundred genotyped donors of the cohort, with roughly 18% of those sequences being non-productive. Donor age, sex, ethnicity and CMV serostatus were compiled together with the repertoire data. The study aimed to test whether cataloging public T cell receptors could reveal signatures of past pathogen exposure. High-throughput TCR immunosequencing, statistical association of individual TCRs with disease status, and machine learning were combined to predict cytomegalovirus infection status. To decide whether each TCR beta V gene segment behaved as functional or pseudogenic, an earlier analysis of some 580 of the donors relied on high-throughput TCR beta sequencing. A later genetic analysis took genome-wide SNP genotypes for about three fifths of the 666 donors and used that subset as a discovery cohort. All discovery cohort repertoires had been generated on a single sequencing platform. The number of donors typed differed by locus, with roughly 629-640 for A, B, C, DRB1 and DQB1, roughly 550 for DQA1, 600 to 610 for DPA1, and roughly 450 for DPB1. Both class I and class II loci were covered by HLA typing, at four-digit resolution. Rather than drawing on any new phenotypic data, the later analysis identified candidate immune exposures from TCR beta sequences and the way those sequences occurred across donors. A separate validation cohort of over 95 different subjects was used in addition to the 666-subject first cohort. The study at large found these results: Several of the top co-occurrence clusters appeared to be linked to parvovirus B19, influenza, CMV and Epstein-Barr virus, according to a later analysis. Correlated functional status among segregating V segments might be attributable to linkage disequilibrium, but an unknown experimental factor could not be ruled out. This cohort had only TCR beta chains sequenced, and the lack of alpha or paired-chain data limited which features could be detected. The 87-base-pair reads could not distinguish some IMGT-functional V segments, including TRBV6-2 and TRBV6-3, so those segments were excluded. Sequencing depth was assumed to be roughly uniform across donors in the presence/absence analyses, though that assumption may not hold. Broadly in line with IMGT annotations, most TCR beta V segments showed up in productive rearrangements about 87% or about 30% of the time in an earlier analysis of roughly 590 of the donors. Because some donors lacked HLA typing at each locus, the association tests relied only on the typed subset. The study gave a list of about 160 TCR beta chains associated with cytomegalovirus. The authors suggested that the approach could potentially be generalized to other disease states and immunological phenotypes. Most TCR sequences were seen in very few donors, while some public TCRs were found in many individuals. Most CMV-associated TCR beta chains appeared to be HLA-restricted in a later analysis, and the HLA associations seemed to be driven largely by CMV exposure. A further reported finding was that TCR beta sequences accurately predicted the HLA-A and HLA-B alleles for most subjects in the first cohort. Because counts were too low, some 17 rarely observed V segments, including chromosome 9 orphons, were excluded from the earlier analysis of several hundred of the donors. In a later analysis, HLA-associated TCR beta chains were found to be more clonally expanded and to have lower generation probabilities than equally common non-associated chains. The classifier was reported to diagnose cytomegalovirus status with high specificity and sensitivity in both the original and validation cohorts. V-gene and J-gene trimming of TCR beta chains was associated with a missense DCLRE1C variant in a later genetic analysis, and the association was replicated in an independent cohort. For the cohort, immune exposure information was limited to CMV serostatus. Three of the identified cytomegalovirus-associated TCR beta chains were confirmed in vitro to be specific for cytomegalovirus antigens. In a later analysis, around 17,000 TCR beta sequences were associated with specific HLA alleles at a false discovery rate of 0.05. According to a later analysis, TCR association rates differed among HLA loci, with DRB1 alleles showing the most associated TCRs and HLA-C alleles showing the fewest. When HLA alleles, especially DR and DQ, strongly co-occurred, TCR associations were difficult to assign to individual alleles. In a later genetic analysis, fewer N-insertions in productive TCRs were reported among donors in an Asian-associated ancestry cluster than the roughly 700-donor mean. A group of highly shared sequence variants was considered likely to be a technical artifact of the sequencing pipeline.

Libraries came from the immunoSEQ multiplex PCR assay. For the multiplex PCR, a mixture combining 60 forward primers for TCR Vbeta segments and 13 reverse primers for TCR Jbeta segments was used. The CDR3 region of rearranged TCR beta genes was amplified from genomic DNA with a multiplex PCR assay. On the Illumina HiSeq System, the amplified TCR beta libraries were sequenced as 87-base-pair reads. On the authors' methods: A later analysis counted approximately 74 million unique TCR beta chains across the 640 or so repertoires, and some 11 million of these chains were shared by at least two donors. To remove PCR and sequencing errors, raw reads were error-corrected and collapsed into unique sequences using a nearest-neighbor algorithm that merged closely related sequences. V, D and J gene segments were assigned by aligning CDR3 sequences to IMGT reference sequences. For a sequence to be retained, a match of at least six nucleotides was required to both a V gene segment and a J gene segment. Rearrangements were classified as productive when the CDR3 lacked stop codons and remained in frame with V and J, and all other rearrangements were classified as non-productive. CDR3 was defined by IMGT convention, running from the second conserved V-encoded cysteine to the conserved J-encoded phenylalanine. Sequences without an unambiguous match to a single V gene segment were excluded from the earlier analysis of 450 to 650 of the donors. An earlier analysis of 450 to 650 of the donors called V segments functional above 56.7% productive rearrangements and segregating when the between-donor standard deviation exceeded 5%. A statistical classification framework was developed to diagnose cytomegalovirus status using the catalog of TCR beta chain sequences. V and J gene assignment, in a later analysis, came from comparing TCR nucleotide sequences with IMGT/GENE-DB human TR gene sequences. A later analysis assigned CDR3 sequences and most-parsimonious VDJ recombination scenarios with the TCRdist pipeline. In a later analysis, each TCR beta chain was defined by its CDR3 amino acid sequence together with its V-gene family, and reads lacking a unique V-gene family were excluded. A later analysis removed 550 to 700 highly shared, low-generation-probability nucleotide sequences to deal with suspected cross-contamination and a sequencing artifact. For each public chain, a later analysis derived a clonal expansion index from normalized ranks of inferred template counts within each repertoire. In a later analysis, generation probabilities were computed with a VDJ recombination model fitted to out-of-frame rearrangements, and the resulting probabilities were checked against IGoR. A later analysis scored TCR-TCR, TCR-HLA and TCR-CMV co-occurrence with hypergeometric tests, applying a repertoire-size bias correction to TCR pairs. To estimate false discovery rates, a later analysis permuted the HLA or CMV assignments 20 times. In a later analysis, co-occurring TCRs were grouped using DBSCAN, and TCRdist sequence similarity was added for clustering within HLA-allele-positive subsets. Co-occurrence clustering excluded repertoires with fewer than 30,000 or more than 120,000 public chains, plus five with anomalous nucleotide sharing. TCRdb's version of the immuneACCESS table is confined to in-frame rearrangements and falls short of the full clone set. An unresolved V gene accounts for under half of the shortfall where checked; the remainder is of unknown origin. The DNA gave D and trimming, while V, J and clone size come from that table. In this sample the table shows some 120,000 clones, about 81% of which occur a single time. Roughly 0.99% of the sample comes from the top ten.

The cysteine opens and the phenylalanine closes a CDR3 of 16 amino acids. Only the CDR3 DNA stays, 48 bases, in frame from base 1. V trim: 5 bases; J trim: 4 bases; unmatched bases: 11. CDR1 and CDR2, per the germline V gene (reference sequence), are LNHDA and SQIVND. The cohort was made up of 666 healthy bone marrow donors. All cohort members were sampled while nominally healthy, although unrecorded immune exposures were likely present. The donor was CMV seronegative and was included in the group of a few hundred seronegative cohort members. A peripheral blood sample was provided by each donor, and peripheral blood mononuclear cells were used for TCR beta sequencing. Genomic DNA extraction from the blood cell samples was performed with the Qiagen DNeasy Blood Extraction Kit. Points on this clone: Its target antigen remains unknown. Base qualities are not at hand, and no much larger clone is one base apart.

This receptor was obtained from a woman aged 30 to 39 in good health and CMV-seronegative. The chain uses TRBV19 and TRBJ1-3, and 7 junctional nucleotides match TRBD1. Sequencing was carried out using PBMCs. The CDR3 loop reads CASSPIAGQPGNTIYF. The nucleotides read TGTGCCAGTAGTCCCATTGCGGGACAGCCAGGAAACACCATATATTTT.